The T cell receptor beta chain described here comes from a study of response to subunit inactivated influenza vaccine. Study-level points and caveats: The study's authors posited that every seasonal influenza vaccination enlists few new T cells.

TCRdb reprocessed the RT-PCR reads via MiXCR and lists one record per CDR3 protein. This table holds about 520,000 distinct CDR3 sequences, 11% found once. This clonotype was seen a few times. Its antigen is still unknown. Germline V gene lookup returns CDR1 DFQATT and CDR2 SNEGSKA (reference sequence). Trimming removed 3 bases from V and 8 bases from J, with 14 bases in between. This CDR3 contains 13 residues. The source is a man between 45 and 60 years old who received an inactivated influenza vaccine. The sample was PBMCs from blood, taken 40 to 50 days after vaccination. The chain employs TRBV20-1 and TRBJ2-1; D may be TRBD1 or TRBD2 (5 bases each). The CDR3 nucleotides read TGCAGTGCTAGGGCCGGGACCCCGGATGAGCAGTTCTTC. It specifies CSARAGTPDEQFF.